Here is one TCR beta chain with its context. The CDR3 is 15 amino acids. Germline V lookup: CDR1 LGHNA, CDR2 YSLEER. With 2 bases clipped from V and 3 bases from J, the junction kept 3 bases outside the gene matches. Data came from immunoSEQ multiplex PCR; TCRdb stores just in-frame clones and leaves some out. Of about 74,000 clones in the sample, 80% to 95% were seen once. The sample belongs to a study of OX40 agonist ivuxolimab in advanced cancers. The genes are TRBV4-3 and TRBJ2-2; 7 nucleotides agree with TRBD2. The sequencing here drew on CD4+ or CD8+ T cells sorted from blood, taken in a trial of the OX40 agonist ivuxolimab. The clonotype was recovered from an adult with an advanced solid tumor such as melanoma, head and neck, liver or kidney cancer. CDR3 DNA: TGCGCCAGCAGCCAATACGGGGGGTACACCGGGGAGCTGTTTTTT. As protein: CASSQYGGYTGELFF.